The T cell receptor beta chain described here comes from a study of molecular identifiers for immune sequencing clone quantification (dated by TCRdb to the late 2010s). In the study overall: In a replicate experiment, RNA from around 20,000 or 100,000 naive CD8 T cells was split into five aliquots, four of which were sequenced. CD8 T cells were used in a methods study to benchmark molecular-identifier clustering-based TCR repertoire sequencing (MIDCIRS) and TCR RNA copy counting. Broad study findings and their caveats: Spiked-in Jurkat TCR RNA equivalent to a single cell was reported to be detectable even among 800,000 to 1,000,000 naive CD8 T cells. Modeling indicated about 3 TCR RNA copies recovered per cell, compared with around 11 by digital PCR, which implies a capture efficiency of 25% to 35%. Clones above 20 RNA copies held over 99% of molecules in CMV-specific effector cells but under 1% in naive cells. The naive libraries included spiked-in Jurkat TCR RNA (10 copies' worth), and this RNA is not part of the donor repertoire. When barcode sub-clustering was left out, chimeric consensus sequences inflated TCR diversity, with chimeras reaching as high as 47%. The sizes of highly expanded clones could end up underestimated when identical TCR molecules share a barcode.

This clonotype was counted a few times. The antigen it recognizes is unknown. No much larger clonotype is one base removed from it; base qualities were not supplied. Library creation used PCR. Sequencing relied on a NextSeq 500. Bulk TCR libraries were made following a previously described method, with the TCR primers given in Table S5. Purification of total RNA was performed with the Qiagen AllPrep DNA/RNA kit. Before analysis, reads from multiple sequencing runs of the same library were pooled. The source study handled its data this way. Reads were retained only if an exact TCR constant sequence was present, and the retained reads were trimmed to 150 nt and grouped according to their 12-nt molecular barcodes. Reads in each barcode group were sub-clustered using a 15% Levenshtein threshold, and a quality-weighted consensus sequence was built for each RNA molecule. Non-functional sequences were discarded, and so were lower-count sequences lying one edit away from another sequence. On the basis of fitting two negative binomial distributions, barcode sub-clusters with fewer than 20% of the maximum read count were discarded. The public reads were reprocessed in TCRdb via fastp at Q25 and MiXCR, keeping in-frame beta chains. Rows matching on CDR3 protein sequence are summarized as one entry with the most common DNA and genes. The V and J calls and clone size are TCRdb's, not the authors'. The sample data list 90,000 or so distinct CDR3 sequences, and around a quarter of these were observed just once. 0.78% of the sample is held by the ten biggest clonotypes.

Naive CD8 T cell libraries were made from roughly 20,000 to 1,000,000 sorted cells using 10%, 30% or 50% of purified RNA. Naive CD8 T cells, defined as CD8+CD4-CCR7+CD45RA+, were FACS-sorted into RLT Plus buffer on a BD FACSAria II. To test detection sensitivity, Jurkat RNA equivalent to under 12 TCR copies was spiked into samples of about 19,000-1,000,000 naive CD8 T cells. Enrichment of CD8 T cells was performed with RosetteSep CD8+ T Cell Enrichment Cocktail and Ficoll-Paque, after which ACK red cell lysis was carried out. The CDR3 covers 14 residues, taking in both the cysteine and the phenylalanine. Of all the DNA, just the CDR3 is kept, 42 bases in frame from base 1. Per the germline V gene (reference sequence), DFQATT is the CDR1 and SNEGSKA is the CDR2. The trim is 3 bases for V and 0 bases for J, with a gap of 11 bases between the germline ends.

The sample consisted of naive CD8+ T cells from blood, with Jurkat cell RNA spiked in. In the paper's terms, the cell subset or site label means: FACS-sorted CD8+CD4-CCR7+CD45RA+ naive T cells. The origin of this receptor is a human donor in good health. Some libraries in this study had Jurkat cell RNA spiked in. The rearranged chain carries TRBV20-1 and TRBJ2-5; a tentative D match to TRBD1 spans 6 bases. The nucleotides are TGCAGTGCTAGGGGACACGGGTACCAAGAGACCCAGTACTTC. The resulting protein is CSARGHGYQETQYF.